This TCR beta chain was captured in a study of T cells in localized non-small cell lung cancer. TCRdb keeps only in-frame clones here, not all; method: immunoSEQ multiplex PCR. The sample consists of under 9,500 clones, 92% of them appearing once. To note about this clone: Its specificity is not known.

In germline, CDR1 is SGDLS, CDR2 YYNGEE. V dropped 2 bases and J dropped 9 bases, with 23 bases sitting between them. The CDR3 is 16 amino acids. Study-level points and caveats: Uninvolved adjacent lung had the highest recorded T cell clonality, with tumor below it. Heterogeneity is still possible, as just one tumor region was sequenced. Appearances in adjacent lung were noted for a median approximately 52 of the top 100 tumor clones.

This receptor was identified in a woman between 40 and 69 years old with stage I squamous cell lung carcinoma. The rearrangement joins TRBV9 to TRBJ1-2; D is uncertain. Here the sequenced sample was peripheral blood, taken before any cancer treatment. The CDR3 DNA reads as TGTGCCAGCAGCGTTTACCAACCGGGCCGTAAAGAGAGCTACACCTTC. The encoded protein is CASSVYQPGRKESYTF.